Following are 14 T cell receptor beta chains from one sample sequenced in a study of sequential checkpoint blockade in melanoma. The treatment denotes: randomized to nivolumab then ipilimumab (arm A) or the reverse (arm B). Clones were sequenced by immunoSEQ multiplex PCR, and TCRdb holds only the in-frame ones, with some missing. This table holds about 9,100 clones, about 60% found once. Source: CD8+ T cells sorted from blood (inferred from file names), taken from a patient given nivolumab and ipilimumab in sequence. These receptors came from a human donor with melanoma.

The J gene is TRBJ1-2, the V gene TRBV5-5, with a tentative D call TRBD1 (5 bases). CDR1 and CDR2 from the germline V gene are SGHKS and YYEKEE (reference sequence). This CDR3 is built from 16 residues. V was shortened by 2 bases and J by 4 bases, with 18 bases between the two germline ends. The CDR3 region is CASSLEGGAPSYGYTF. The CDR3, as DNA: TGTGCCAGCAGCTTAGAGGGAGGGGCCCCCAGCTATGGCTACACCTTC.

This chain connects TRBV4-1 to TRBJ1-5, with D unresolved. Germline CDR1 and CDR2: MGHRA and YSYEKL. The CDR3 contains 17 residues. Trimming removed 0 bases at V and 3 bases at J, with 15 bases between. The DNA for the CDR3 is TGCGCCAGCAGCCAAGATTCCAGCGGCCTAGTCAATCAGCCCCAGCATTTT. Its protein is CASSQDSSGLVNQPQHF.

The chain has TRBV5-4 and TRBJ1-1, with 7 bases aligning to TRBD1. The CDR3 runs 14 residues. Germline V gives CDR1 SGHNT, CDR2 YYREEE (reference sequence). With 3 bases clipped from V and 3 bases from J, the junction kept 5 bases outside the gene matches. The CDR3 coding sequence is TGTGCCAGCAGCTACAGGGGAGGTGACACTGAAGCTTTCTTT. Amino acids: CASSYRGGDTEAFF. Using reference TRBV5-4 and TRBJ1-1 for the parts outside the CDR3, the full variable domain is ETGVTQSPTHLIKTRGQQVTLRCSSQSGHNTVSWYQQALGQGPQFIFQYYREEENGRGNFPPRFSGLQFPNYSSELNVNALELDDSALYLCASSYRGGDTEAFFGQGTRLTVV.

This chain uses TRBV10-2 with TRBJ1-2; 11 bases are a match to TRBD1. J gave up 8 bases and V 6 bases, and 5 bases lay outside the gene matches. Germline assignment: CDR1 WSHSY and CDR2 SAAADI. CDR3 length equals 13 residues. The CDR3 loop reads CASRGQGARGYTF. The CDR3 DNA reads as TGCGCCAGCAGAGGACAGGGGGCGCGAGGCTACACCTTC.

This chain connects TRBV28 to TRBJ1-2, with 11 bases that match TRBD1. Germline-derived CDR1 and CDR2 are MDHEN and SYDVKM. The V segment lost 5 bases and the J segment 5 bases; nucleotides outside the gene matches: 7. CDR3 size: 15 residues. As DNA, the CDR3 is TGTGCCAGCAGTCAACGGACAGGGGGCGTTTATGGCTACACCTTC. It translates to CASSQRTGGVYGYTF.

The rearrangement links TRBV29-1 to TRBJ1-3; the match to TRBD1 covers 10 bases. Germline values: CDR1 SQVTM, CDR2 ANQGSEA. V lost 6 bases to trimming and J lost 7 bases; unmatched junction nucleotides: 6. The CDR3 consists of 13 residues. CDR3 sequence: CSVTGTGDNTIYF. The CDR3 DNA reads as TGCAGCGTCACCGGGACAGGGGACAACACCATATATTTT.

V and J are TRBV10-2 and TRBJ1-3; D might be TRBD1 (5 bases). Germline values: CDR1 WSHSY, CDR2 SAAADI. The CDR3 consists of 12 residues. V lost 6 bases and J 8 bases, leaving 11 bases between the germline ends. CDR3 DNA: TGCGCCAGCAGCACAGGCTCTCACACCATATATTTT. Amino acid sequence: CASSTGSHTIYF.

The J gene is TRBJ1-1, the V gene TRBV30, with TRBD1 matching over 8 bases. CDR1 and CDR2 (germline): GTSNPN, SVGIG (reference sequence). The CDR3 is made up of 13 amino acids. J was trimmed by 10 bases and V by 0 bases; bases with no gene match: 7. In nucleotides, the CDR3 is TGTGCCTGGAGTGTACAACAGGGGGGAAGAGCTTTCTTT. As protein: CAWSVQQGGRAFF.

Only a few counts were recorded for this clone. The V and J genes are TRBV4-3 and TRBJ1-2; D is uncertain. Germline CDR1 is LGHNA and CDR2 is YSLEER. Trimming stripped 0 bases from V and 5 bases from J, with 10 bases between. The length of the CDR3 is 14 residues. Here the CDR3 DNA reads TGCGCCAGCAGCCAAGATCATGGGAGTTATGGCTACACCTTC. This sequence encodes CASSQDHGSYGYTF.

The CDR3 loop reads CASAVGDRAYGYTF. DNA of the CDR3: TGTGCCAGCGCAGTAGGGGACAGGGCCTATGGCTACACCTTC. V usage is TRBV21-1 and J usage is TRBJ1-2; the table calls TRBD1, which could not be checked here. TRBV21-1 is listed as a pseudogene. This CDR3 is 14 amino acids long.

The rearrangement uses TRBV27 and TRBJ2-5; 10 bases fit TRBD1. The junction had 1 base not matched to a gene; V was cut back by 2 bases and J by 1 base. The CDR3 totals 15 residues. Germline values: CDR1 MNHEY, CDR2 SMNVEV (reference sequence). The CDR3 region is CASSLRQGAQETQYF. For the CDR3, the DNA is TGTGCCAGCAGTTTACGACAGGGGGCCCAAGAGACCCAGTACTTC.

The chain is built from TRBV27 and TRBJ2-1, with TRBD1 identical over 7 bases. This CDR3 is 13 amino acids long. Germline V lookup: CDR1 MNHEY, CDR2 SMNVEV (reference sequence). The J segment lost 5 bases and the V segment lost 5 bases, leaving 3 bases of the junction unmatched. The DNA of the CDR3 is TGTGCCAGCAGTGCGACAGGGCACAATGAGCAGTTCTTC. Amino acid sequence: CASSATGHNEQFF.

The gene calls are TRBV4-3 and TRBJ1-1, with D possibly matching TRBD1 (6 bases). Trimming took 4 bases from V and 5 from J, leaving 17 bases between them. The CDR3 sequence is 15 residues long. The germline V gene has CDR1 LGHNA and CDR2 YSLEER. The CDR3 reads CASSPRGTPITEAFF. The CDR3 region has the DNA TGCGCCAGCAGCCCGCGAGGGACACCTATAACTGAAGCTTTCTTT.

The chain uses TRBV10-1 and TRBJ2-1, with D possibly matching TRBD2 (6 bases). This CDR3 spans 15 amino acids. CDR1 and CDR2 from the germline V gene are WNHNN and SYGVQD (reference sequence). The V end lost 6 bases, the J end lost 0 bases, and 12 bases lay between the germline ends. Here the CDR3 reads CASSRDLSSYNEQFF. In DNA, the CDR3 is TGCGCCAGCAGCCGGGACTTAAGCTCCTACAATGAGCAGTTCTTC.